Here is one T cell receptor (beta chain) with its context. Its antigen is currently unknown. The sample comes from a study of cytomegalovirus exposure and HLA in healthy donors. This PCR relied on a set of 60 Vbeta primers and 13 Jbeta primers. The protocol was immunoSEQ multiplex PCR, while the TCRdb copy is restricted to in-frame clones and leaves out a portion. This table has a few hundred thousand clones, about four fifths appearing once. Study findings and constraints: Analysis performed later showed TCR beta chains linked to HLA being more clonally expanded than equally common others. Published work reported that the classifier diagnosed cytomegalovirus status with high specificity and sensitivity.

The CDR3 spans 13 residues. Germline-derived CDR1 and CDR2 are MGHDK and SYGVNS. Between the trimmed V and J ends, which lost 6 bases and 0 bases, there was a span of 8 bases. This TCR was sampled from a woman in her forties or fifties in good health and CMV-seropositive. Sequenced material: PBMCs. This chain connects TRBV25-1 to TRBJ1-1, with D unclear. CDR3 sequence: CASSRLVNTEAFF. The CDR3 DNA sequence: TGTGCCAGCAGCCGTCTCGTGAACACTGAAGCTTTCTTT.